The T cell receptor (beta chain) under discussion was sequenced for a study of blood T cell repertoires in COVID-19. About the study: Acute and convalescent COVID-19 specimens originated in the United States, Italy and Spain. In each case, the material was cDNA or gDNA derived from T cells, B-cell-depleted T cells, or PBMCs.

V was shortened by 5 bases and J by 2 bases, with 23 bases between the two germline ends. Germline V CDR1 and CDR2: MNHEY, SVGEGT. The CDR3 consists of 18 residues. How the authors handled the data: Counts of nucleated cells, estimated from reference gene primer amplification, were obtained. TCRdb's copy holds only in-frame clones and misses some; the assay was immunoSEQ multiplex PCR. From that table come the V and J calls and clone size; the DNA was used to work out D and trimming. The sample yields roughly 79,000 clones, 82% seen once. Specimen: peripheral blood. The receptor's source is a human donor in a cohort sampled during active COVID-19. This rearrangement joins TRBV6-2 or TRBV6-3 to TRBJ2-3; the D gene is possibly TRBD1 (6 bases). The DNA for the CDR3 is TGTGCCAGCAGTAAACATACGACAGGCTATGTCTTCACAGATACGCAGTATTTT. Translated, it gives CASSKHTTGYVFTDTQYF.